This is a list of T cell receptor beta chains from one sample in a study of CD8 T cells in Susac syndrome. TCRdb passed the immunoSEQ multiplex PCR reads through MiXCR, listing each CDR3 protein once. Of about 140,000 distinct CDR3 sequences in the sample, approximately 95% were seen once. Sequenced input: CD4+ T cells from PBMCs. These receptor sequences come from a human donor with Susac syndrome. Each CDR3 is given with its conserved first and last residue. D genes are given only for firm matches. Not every row has a clone size; where given, it reads once, few, many or a size class.

size	V	J	D	length	DNA	CDR3
-	TRBV28	TRBJ1-1	-	14	TGTGCCAGCAGTTTATCGGGGGCTGACACTGAAGCTTTCTTT	CASSLSGADTEAFF
-	TRBV6-2/TRBV6-3	TRBJ2-7	TRBD2	18	TGTGCCAGCAGCCCCGGGACTAGCGGGAGGCACAGCTCCTACGAGCAGTACTTC	CASSPGTSGRHSSYEQYF
-	TRBV11-2	TRBJ1-1	-	13	TGTGCCAGCAGCCCAGACCCGGGGGCTGAAGCTTTCTTT	CASSPDPGAEAFF
once	TRBV4-2	TRBJ2-2	-	13	TGTGCCAGCAGCCAAGACAGTCCCGGGGAGCTGTTTTTT	CASSQDSPGELFF
once	TRBV29-1	TRBJ2-7	-	13	TGCAGCGTACAGGGCCAAGTCTCCTACGAGCAGTACTTC	CSVQGQVSYEQYF
-	TRBV5-1	TRBJ2-7	-	15	TGCGCCAGCAGCTTGGCCCGGGCCACCCCTCACGAGCAGTACTTC	CASSLARATPHEQYF
-	TRBV7-8	TRBJ1-5	TRBD1	15	TGTGCCAGCAGCGCCGGACAGGGTTACAATCAGCCCCAGCATTTT	CASSAGQGYNQPQHF
once	TRBV9	TRBJ2-3	-	15	TGTGCCAGCAGCGTAGGGGGGTCGGTCACAGATACGCAGTATTTT	CASSVGGSVTDTQYF
-	TRBV29-1	TRBJ2-4	-	11	TGCAGCGCCGGCCCCGGGGACATTCAGTACTTC	CSAGPGDIQYF
-	TRBV5-1	TRBJ2-5	TRBD1	14	TGCGCCAGCAGCCTCTGGGACAGCCAAGAGACCCAGTACTTC	CASSLWDSQETQYF
-	TRBV27	TRBJ2-7	TRBD2	15	TGTGCCAGCAGTTTAAGCCTAGCGGGTATCAACGAGCAGTACTTC	CASSLSLAGINEQYF
-	TRBV30	TRBJ2-5	TRBD2	13	TGTGCCGGTAGCGGGAGCCGGCAAGAGACCCAGTACTTC	CAGSGSRQETQYF
once	TRBV20-1	TRBJ2-3	-	15	TGCAGTGCTGGAGGCCTTGAGGCTAGCACAGATACGCAGTATTTT	CSAGGLEASTDTQYF
-	TRBV4-3	TRBJ2-1	-	12	TGCGCCAGCAGCCAAGATCGAAATGAGCAGTTCTTC	CASSQDRNEQFF
-	TRBV19	TRBJ2-1	-	15	TGTGCCAGTAGTCGGTCGGGGAGGGGGTACAATGAGCAGTTCTTC	CASSRSGRGYNEQFF
-	TRBV12-3/TRBV12-4	TRBJ1-1	TRBD1	15	TGTGCCAGCAGTTTCTTTGGGACAGTGAACACTGAAGCTTTCTTT	CASSFFGTVNTEAFF
once	TRBV25-1	TRBJ2-4	-	13	TGTGCCAGCAGCGCCCAGGCCAAAAACATTCAGTACTTC	CASSAQAKNIQYF
-	TRBV5-4	TRBJ1-4	TRBD1	14	TGTGCCAGCAGCTCGACAGGGGGGAATGAAAAACTGTTTTTT	CASSSTGGNEKLFF
-	TRBV2	TRBJ2-1	TRBD2	14	TGTGCCAGCACTGCTAGCGGAGGCTACAATGAGCAGTTCTTC	CASTASGGYNEQFF
-	TRBV25-1	TRBJ2-3	-	15	TGTGCCAGCAGTGAACCGGGGACTCAGGGAGATACGCAGTATTTT	CASSEPGTQGDTQYF
-	TRBV4-1	TRBJ2-5	TRBD1	18	TGCGCCAGCAGCCACTCGGTGGTGAGGACAGGGGGCAGGGAGACCCAGTACTTC	CASSHSVVRTGGRETQYF
once	TRBV20-1	TRBJ2-7	-	12	TGCAGTGCTAGGCGGGACACCTACGAGCAGTACTTC	CSARRDTYEQYF
-	TRBV12-3/TRBV12-4	TRBJ1-5	-	15	TGTGCCAGCAGTTCAGCGGATGCGAAGAATCAGCCCCAGCATTTT	CASSSADAKNQPQHF
-	TRBV12-5	TRBJ2-1	-	11	TGTGCTAGTGGTTTTTACAATGAGCAGTTCTTC	CASGFYNEQFF
-	TRBV30	TRBJ1-5	-	13	TGTGCCTGGAGCCCCCAGGGTCAGCAGCCCCAGCATTTT	CAWSPQGQQPQHF
-	TRBV30	TRBJ1-3	TRBD1	14	TGTGCCTGGTCGACAGGGCATGGCGGAAACACCATATATTTT	CAWSTGHGGNTIYF
few	TRBV4-1	TRBJ1-5	-	15	TGCGCCAGCAGCCAAGATGAGGCAGGGATTCAGCCCCAGCATTTT	CASSQDEAGIQPQHF
once	TRBV30	TRBJ2-5	-	13	TGTGCCTGGAGTGGGGGGATCCAAGAGACCCAGTACTTC	CAWSGGIQETQYF
-	TRBV30	TRBJ1-1	TRBD1	14	TGTGCCTGGAGTGCGACAGGGGCGAACACTGAAGCTTTCTTT	CAWSATGANTEAFF
-	TRBV20-1	TRBJ2-1	TRBD2	16	TGCAGTGCTAGAGTAGCGGGAAGGAGCTCCTACAATGAGCAGTTCTTC	CSARVAGRSSYNEQFF
few	TRBV7-2	TRBJ2-5	TRBD2	14	TGTGCCAGCAGCTTGGGACTAGCGGGAGAGACCCAGTACTTC	CASSLGLAGETQYF
once	TRBV5-1	TRBJ1-6	TRBD1	13	TGCGCCAGCAGCTGGGACAGCCAGGGATCCCTCCACTTT	CASSWDSQGSLHF
-	TRBV5-1	TRBJ2-5	-	12	TGCGCCAGCACCCCTGGGGGCAAGACCCAGTACTTC	CASTPGGKTQYF
-	TRBV7-2	TRBJ2-3	-	14	TGTGCCAGCAGCCCCGGCGACAGCACAGATACGCAGTATTTT	CASSPGDSTDTQYF
-	TRBV12-3/TRBV12-4	TRBJ2-7	TRBD1	13	TGTGCCAGCAGCCCGACAGGGCACTACGAGCAGTACTTC	CASSPTGHYEQYF
-	TRBV10-3	TRBJ2-1	-	11	TGTGCCATCAGTGAGAGGGATGAGCAGTTCTTC	CAISERDEQFF
-	TRBV20-1	TRBJ1-2	-	12	TGCAGTGCTCAGGGCAGGGTCGACGGCTACACCTTC	CSAQGRVDGYTF
-	TRBV9	TRBJ2-1	TRBD2	15	TGTGCCAGCAGCGTAGGGCTAGCGGGAGATTATGAGCAGTTCTTC	CASSVGLAGDYEQFF
-	TRBV9	TRBJ2-1	-	12	TGTGCCAGCAGCCCACAGTTCGGTGAGCAGTTCTTC	CASSPQFGEQFF
-	TRBV29-1	TRBJ2-7	-	17	TGCAGCGTTGATTCCCGGGCGTCGCAATTGCCCTCCTACGAGCAGTACTTC	CSVDSRASQLPSYEQYF
-	TRBV14	TRBJ2-3	-	13	TGTGCCAGCAGCCAGGACGACACAGATACGCAGTATTTT	CASSQDDTDTQYF
-	TRBV20-1	TRBJ2-6	-	14	TGCAGTGCTAGTGTGCACCATGGGGCCAACGTCCTGACTTTC	CSASVHHGANVLTF
-	TRBV12-3/TRBV12-4	TRBJ1-5	-	15	TGTGCCAGCAGTTTTGCAGGGGATAGCAATCAGCCCCAGCATTTT	CASSFAGDSNQPQHF
-	TRBV12-3/TRBV12-4	TRBJ1-2	-	11	TGTGCCAGCACTTCCGCCTATGGCTACACCTTC	CASTSAYGYTF
-	TRBV4-2	TRBJ2-3	-	16	TGTGCCAGCAGCCAAGAGAGGGCCTCTGGCACAGATACGCAGTATTTT	CASSQERASGTDTQYF
-	TRBV6-5	TRBJ2-3	TRBD2	15	TGTGCCAGCAGTCCTAGCGGACGCGGTACAGATACGCAGTATTTT	CASSPSGRGTDTQYF
-	TRBV28	TRBJ1-6	-	13	TGTGCCAGCAGGGCACGGGAACAGTCACCCCTCCACTTT	CASRAREQSPLHF
-	TRBV4-3	TRBJ1-4	-	17	TGCGCCAGCAGCCAAGACCTCCGCGCAGGGCCGAATGAAAAACTGTTTTTT	CASSQDLRAGPNEKLFF
-	TRBV3-1	TRBJ2-3	-	14	TGTGCCAGCAGCCAAGAACCACCAATGGATACGCAGTATTTT	CASSQEPPMDTQYF
-	TRBV7-9	TRBJ2-2	-	17	TGTGCCAGCACCCTTCGGGGGACAGCGGGTTGGACCGGGGAGCTGTTTTTT	CASTLRGTAGWTGELFF
-	TRBV12-3/TRBV12-4	TRBJ1-5	-	16	TGTGCCAGCAGTTTATTTTTAGGGGGGGCCGGTCAGCCCCAGCATTTT	CASSLFLGGAGQPQHF
-	TRBV27	TRBJ1-1	-	17	TGTGCCAGCAGTTCCCTCGACTTTTGGGGTGGGAACACTGAAGCTTTCTTT	CASSSLDFWGGNTEAFF
-	TRBV21-1	TRBJ2-5	-	14	TGTGCCAGCAGCAAAGCCGGGACTAGCGGGATTAAGGACTTC	CASSKAGTSGIKDF
-	TRBV5-1	TRBJ2-6	TRBD1	16	TGCGCCAGCAGTGGGACAGGGGTCTCTGGGGCCAACGTCCTGACTTTC	CASSGTGVSGANVLTF
-	TRBV24-1	TRBJ2-6	-	13	TGTGCCACCAGTGAGTTTGCGGGGACCGTCCTGACTTTC	CATSEFAGTVLTF